This T cell receptor (beta chain) was documented in a study of T cell responses to AZD1222 COVID-19 vaccine (dated by TCRdb to about 2021). About the full investigation: AZD1222 recipients with second doses at about 4 weeks or about 12 weeks were pooled, because spike-specific TCR depth and breadth did not differ between schedules. TCR sequencing covered 233 trial participants: roughly 200 given two doses of AZD1222 and 26 given two doses of MenACWY control vaccine. Trial participants were enrolled into age subgroups of 18-55, 56-69 and 70-plus years, which contained around 150, 29 and 61 TCR-sequenced participants, respectively.

Comment on this clone: What antigen it recognizes has not been identified. No much larger clonotype is one base removed from it; base qualities were not supplied.

Read against the paper, the sample's time point label means: baseline before first vaccination. The vaccinee samples were drawn from two UK trials, COV001 and COV002, one of which was a single-blind randomized controlled phase 2/3 trial testing AZD1222 (ChAdOx1 nCoV-19) in healthy adults. For TCRbeta chain sequencing, PBMC samples from trial participants were taken at day 0 and at day 28 after the second dose. CDR1 and CDR2, per the germline V gene, are SGHVS and FNYEAQ. Cut back by 3 bases and 7 bases, the V and J ends lie 19 bases apart. Spanning cysteine to phenylalanine, the CDR3 consists of 15 amino acids. The retained sequence is limited to the CDR3, 45 bases, with the frame set at the first base. Broader findings and caveats from the paper: A significant rise in spike-specific TCR breadth and depth was observed after two AZD1222 doses relative to day 0 and relative to MenACWY recipients. Epitopes outside the regions mutated in the B.1.351 and B.1.1.7 variants were reportedly recognized by nearly half of the unique spike-specific TCRs. In the small 56-69-year group, the increase in depth fell short of significance, most likely because of low power. The vaccine-associated CD4 TCRs covered the entire spike protein, and the dominant responses fell in regions 160-218 and 743-854. Conclusions about previously exposed vaccinees are limited, since just 6 or 7 AZD1222 recipients were seropositive for SARS-CoV-2 at baseline. Participants were mostly white British, with more females than males. The authors suggested clonal diversity may have been underestimated. Because no day 14 peak-response samples were available, the repertoires could be characterized only after the peak T cell response.

The CDR3 regions of human TCRbeta chains were analyzed by immunosequencing. Concerning the study's data processing: Repertoire TCRs were matched against a reference library of SARS-CoV-2-specific TCRs generated with the MIRA antigen-specificity platform. Breadth was defined as the fraction of unique TCRs that were SARS-CoV-2-associated. Depth was defined as the fraction of total T cells that were SARS-CoV-2-associated. Using the MIRA data, each spike-specific TCR was mapped to the spike region that the TCR reacts to and placed in a CD4 or CD8 class. Log10-transformed breadth and depth values were compared by one-way ANOVA with Sidak's multiple comparisons tests. TCRdb took this table from immuneACCESS and kept in-frame rearrangements with V and J called. Such tables lack part of the clones; where checked against another copy, unresolved V genes explain under half of the gap, and the rest is unexplained. That table is the source of V, J and clone size, and D and trimming were worked out from the DNA. The sample profile shows 85,000 to 95,000 clones; around 89% of them were found once. The top ten clones comprise around 8% of the sample.

The rearranged segments are TRBV7-6 and TRBJ2-7; TRBD1 is possibly the D segment (5 matching bases). This sequence was found in an adult in good health. The specimen was peripheral blood, collected on day 0 of AZD1222 vaccination. This receptor carries the CDR3 CASSLSVGRLGEQYF. The DNA is TGTGCCAGCAGCTTGAGCGTGGGGCGCCTTGGGGAGCAGTACTTC.